This is a list of T cell receptor beta chains from one sample in a study of blood T cell repertoires in COVID-19. Libraries were prepared by immunoSEQ multiplex PCR; TCRdb keeps only in-frame clonotypes and omits some of them. Of under 300,000 clones listed, roughly three quarters were seen once; the top ten hold 3% to 4%. Sequencing was performed on peripheral blood. The origin of the receptors is a woman in her forties with active or convalescent COVID-19. Both conserved end residues are part of each CDR3. The order of the fields is CDR3 length, V gene, CDR3 protein.

15	TRBV7-3	CASSIGGQSNTEAFF
19	TRBV6-1	CASSESRGASGGAKNIQYF
17	TRBV5-1	CASCRTGAIPGANVLTF
14	TRBV2	CASRGLASTGELFF
15	TRBV7-3	CASSLMGQGRSPLHF
13	TRBV11-1	CASSTDRNTEAFF
14	TRBV6-5	CASSADRVGEKLFF
14	TRBV10-3	CAISETGETGELFF
14	TRBV19	CASSTRRGLDEAFF
13	TRBV19	CASSIGQPYGYTF
12	TRBV2	CASRLADNEQFF
14	TRBV11-1	CASSLASPNTEAFF
15	TRBV3-1/TRBV3-2	CASSPSREGNYGYTF
13	TRBV12-3/TRBV12-4	CASSSSLKAEAFF
19	TRBV21-1	CASSKKGPTWRRPNSPLHF
15	TRBV2	CASSEQGKDNQPQHF
18	TRBV28	CASSSNRWDRGGINEQFF
13	TRBV7-9	CASSFDGGEKLFF
15	TRBV5-1	CASSLDAGRYTEAFF
15	TRBV10-3	CAISANQGMNTEAFF
14	TRBV6-1	CASSDPTANYGYTF
15	TRBV7-3	CASSLSGGRTDTQYF
16	TRBV5-4	CASSPRQGAFGNTIYF
15	TRBV28	CASSFPGDPRTEAFF
13	TRBV28	CASSFSGRGAQYF
16	TRBV18	CASSPSGQGARGGYTF
13	TRBV7-9	CASSISAGDTQYF
15	TRBV7-7	CASSLSLGVGYEQYF
16	TRBV7-8	CATSGGVNFDTGELFF
17	TRBV4-1	CASSQVRTGLPNQPQHF
14	TRBV29-1	CSVETARGDYGYTF
14	TRBV5-1	CASSLGLAWETQYF
15	TRBV27	CASSASGGLYNEQFF
14	TRBV5-1	CASRPGTGEWAQYF
15	TRBV2	CASSENPGVNQPQHF
13	TRBV18	CASSRSSGNTIYF
15	TRBV9	CASSGSGSGTGELFF
14	TRBV5-5	CASSRDRGIDEQFF
15	TRBV19	CASSLDRGLSYEQYF
15	TRBV2	CASSVPPGRGQPQHF
15	TRBV27	CASRRQGWQTYEQYF
15	TRBV4-1	CASRSRGGVEEKLFF
15	TRBV2	CASSRVATGTGELFF
14	TRBV10-3	CAISWTGANYGYTF